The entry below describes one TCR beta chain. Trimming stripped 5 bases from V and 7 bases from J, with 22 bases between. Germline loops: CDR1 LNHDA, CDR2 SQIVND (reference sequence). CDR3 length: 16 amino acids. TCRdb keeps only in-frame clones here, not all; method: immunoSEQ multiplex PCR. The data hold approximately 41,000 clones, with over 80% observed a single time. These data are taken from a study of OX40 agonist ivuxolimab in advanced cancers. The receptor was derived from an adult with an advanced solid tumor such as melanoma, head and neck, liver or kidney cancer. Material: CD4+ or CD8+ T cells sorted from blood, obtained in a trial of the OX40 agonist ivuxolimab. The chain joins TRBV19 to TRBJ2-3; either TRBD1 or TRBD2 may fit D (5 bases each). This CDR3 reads CASSLHGGIPTNTQYF. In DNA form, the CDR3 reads TGTGCCAGTAGTCTTCATGGGGGAATTCCCACGAATACGCAGTATTTT.